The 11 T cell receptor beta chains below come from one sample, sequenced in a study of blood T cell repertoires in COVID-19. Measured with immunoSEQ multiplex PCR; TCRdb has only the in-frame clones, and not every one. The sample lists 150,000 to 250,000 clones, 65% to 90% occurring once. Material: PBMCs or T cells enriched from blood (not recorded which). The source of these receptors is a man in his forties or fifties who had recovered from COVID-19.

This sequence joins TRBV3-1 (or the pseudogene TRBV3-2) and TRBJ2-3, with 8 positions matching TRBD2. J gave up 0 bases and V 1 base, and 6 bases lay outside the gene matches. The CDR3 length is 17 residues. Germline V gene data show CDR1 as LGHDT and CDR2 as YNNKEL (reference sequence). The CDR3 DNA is TGTGCCAGCAGCCAAGTATCACTAGCGGCTAGCACAGATACGCAGTATTTT. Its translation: CASSQVSLAASTDTQYF.

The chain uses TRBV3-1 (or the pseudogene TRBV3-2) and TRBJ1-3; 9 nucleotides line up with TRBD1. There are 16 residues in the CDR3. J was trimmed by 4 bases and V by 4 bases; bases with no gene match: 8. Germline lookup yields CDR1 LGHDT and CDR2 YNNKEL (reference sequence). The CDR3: CASSPLGQGRGNTIYF. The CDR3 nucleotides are TGTGCCAGCAGCCCATTAGGACAGGGGCGAGGAAACACCATATATTTT.

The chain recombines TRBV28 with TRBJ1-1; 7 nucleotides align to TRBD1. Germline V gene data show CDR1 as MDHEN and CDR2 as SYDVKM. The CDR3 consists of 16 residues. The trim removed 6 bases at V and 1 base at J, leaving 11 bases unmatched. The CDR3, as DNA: TGTGCCAGCAGCCCCCTCTCCTGGACAGGGAACACTGAAGCTTTCTTT. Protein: CASSPLSWTGNTEAFF.

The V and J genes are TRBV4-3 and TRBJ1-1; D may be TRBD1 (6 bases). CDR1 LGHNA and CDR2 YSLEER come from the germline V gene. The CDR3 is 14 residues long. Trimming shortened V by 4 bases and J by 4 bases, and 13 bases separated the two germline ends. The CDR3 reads CASSPQGPSTEAFF. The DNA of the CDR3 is TGCGCCAGCAGCCCTCAGGGGCCGAGCACTGAAGCTTTCTTT.

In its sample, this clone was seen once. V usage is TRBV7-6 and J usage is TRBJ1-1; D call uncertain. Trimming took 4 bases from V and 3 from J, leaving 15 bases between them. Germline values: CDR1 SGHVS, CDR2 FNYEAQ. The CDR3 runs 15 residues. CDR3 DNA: TGTGCCAGCAGCTCCATGGCGGTGGGAGACACTGAAGCTTTCTTT. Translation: CASSSMAVGDTEAFF.

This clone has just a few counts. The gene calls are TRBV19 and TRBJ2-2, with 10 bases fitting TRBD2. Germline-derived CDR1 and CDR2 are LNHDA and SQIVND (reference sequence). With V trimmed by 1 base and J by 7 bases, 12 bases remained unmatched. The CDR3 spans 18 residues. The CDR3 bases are TGTGCCAGTAGTATAGGCCCGACTAGCGGGCGTAAGGGCGGGGAGCTGTTTTTT. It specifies CASSIGPTSGRKGGELFF.

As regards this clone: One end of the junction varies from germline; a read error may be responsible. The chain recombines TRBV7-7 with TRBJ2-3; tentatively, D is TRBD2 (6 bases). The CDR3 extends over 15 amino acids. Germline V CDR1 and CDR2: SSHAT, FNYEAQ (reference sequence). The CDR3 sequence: CASSLGGDYTDTQYF. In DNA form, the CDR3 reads TGTGCTAGCAGCTTGGGGGGAGACTACACAGATACGCAGTATTTT.

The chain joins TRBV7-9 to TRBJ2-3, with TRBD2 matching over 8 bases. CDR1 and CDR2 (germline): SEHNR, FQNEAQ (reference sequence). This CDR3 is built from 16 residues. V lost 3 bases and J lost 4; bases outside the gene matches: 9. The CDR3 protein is CASSLGLGGSADTQYF. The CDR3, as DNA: TGTGCCAGCAGCTTGGGACTAGGGGGTTCAGCAGATACGCAGTATTTT.

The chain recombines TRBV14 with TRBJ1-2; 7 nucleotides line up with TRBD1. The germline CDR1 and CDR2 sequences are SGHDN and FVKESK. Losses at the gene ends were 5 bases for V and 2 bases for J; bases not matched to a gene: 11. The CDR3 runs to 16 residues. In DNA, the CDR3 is TGTGCCAGCAGCGCCTTGACAGGGATTGCGAACTATGGCTACACCTTC. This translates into CASSALTGIANYGYTF.

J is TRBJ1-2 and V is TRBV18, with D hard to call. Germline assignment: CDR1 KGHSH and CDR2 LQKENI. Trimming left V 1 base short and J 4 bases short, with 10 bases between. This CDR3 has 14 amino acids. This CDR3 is CASSPQTQSYGYTF. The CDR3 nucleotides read TGTGCCAGCTCACCACAAACTCAAAGCTATGGCTACACCTTC.

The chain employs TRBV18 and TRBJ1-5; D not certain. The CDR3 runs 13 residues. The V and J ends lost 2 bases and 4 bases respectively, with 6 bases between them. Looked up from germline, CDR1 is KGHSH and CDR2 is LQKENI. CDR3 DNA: TGTGCCAGCTCACCAGGCAGAAATCAGCCCCAGCATTTT. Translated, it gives CASSPGRNQPQHF.